This T cell receptor beta chain originates from a study of blood T cell repertoires in COVID-19. Study summary: Acute and convalescent COVID-19 specimens originated in the United States, Italy and Spain. PBMCs, B-cell-depleted T cells, or T cells provided the cDNA or gDNA that made up the material.

As handled by the study authors: Estimation of nucleated cell counts was performed using reference gene primer amplification. Measured with immunoSEQ multiplex PCR; TCRdb has only the in-frame clones, and not every one. V and J calls and clone size follow that table, whereas D and trimming were derived from the DNA. The sample comprises some 60,000 clones, approximately 91% of which are singletons, and 1.5% to 2% rests with the top ten. Germline values: CDR1 MGHRA, CDR2 YSYEKL. There are 17 residues in the CDR3. J was trimmed by 6 bases and V by 3 bases; bases with no gene match: 8. Sequenced input: peripheral blood. The sequence derives from a human donor in a cohort sampled during active COVID-19. The V and J genes are TRBV4-1 and TRBJ1-4; 12 bases map to TRBD1. The DNA of the CDR3 is TGCGCCAGCAGCCACGGGACAGGGGGCGTTCGGGATGAAAAACTGTTTTTT. This translates into CASSHGTGGVRDEKLFF.